This T cell receptor (beta chain) comes out of a study of cytomegalovirus exposure and HLA in healthy donors. Study in general: In a later analysis, it was reported that the 90 to 150 validation repertoires had been produced on the same platform as the roughly 700 repertoires belonging to the first cohort.

CDR1 is MGHRA, CDR2 YSYEKL, per germline. V gave up 4 bases and J gave up 1 base; unmatched junction bases: 10. The CDR3 totals 17 residues. An approximately 130-subject validation cohort, separate from the approximately 720-subject first cohort, supplied the donors. Study conclusions and caveats: A classifier reportedly called cytomegalovirus status with high sensitivity and specificity. Most TCR sequences proved rare, with some public TCRs found in many donors.

Sequenced by immunoSEQ multiplex PCR; TCRdb stores in-frame clones only, minus some. The data contain about 130,000 clones, about 96% of them singletons. A remark on this clone: Its antigen is as yet unknown.

The chain combines TRBV4-1 with TRBJ1-2; TRBD1 matches 9 bases. The source is a man younger than 30 in good health and CMV-seronegative. Sequenced sample: PBMCs. The CDR3 is CASSPTGTGTVNYGYTF. The CDR3 DNA is TGCGCCAGCAGCCCGACCGGGACAGGGACAGTTAACTATGGCTACACCTTC.